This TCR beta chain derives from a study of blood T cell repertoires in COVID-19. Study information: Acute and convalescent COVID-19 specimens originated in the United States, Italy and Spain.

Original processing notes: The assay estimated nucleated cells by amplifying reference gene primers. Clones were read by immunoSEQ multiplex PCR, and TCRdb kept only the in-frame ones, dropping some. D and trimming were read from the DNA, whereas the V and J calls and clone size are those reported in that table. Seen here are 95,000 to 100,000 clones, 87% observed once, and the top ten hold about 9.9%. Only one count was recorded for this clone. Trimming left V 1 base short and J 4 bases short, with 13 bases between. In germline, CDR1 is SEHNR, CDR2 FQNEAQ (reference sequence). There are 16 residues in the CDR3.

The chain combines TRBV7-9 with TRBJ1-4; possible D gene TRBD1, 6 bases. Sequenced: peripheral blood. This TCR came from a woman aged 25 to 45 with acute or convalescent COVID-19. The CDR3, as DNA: TGTGCCAGCAGCTTAGGAGGGACATCCAATAATGAAAAACTGTTTTTT. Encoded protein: CASSLGGTSNNEKLFF.